This T cell receptor beta chain emerged from a study of blood T cell repertoires in COVID-19 (dated by TCRdb to 2018 to 2020). Turning to the overall study: The collaborator samples originated in the United States, Italy and Spain and spanned the acute and convalescent phases of COVID-19. The material from the prospective study consisted of cDNA or gDNA derived from T cells, B-cell-depleted T cells, or PBMCs. Subjects who had been exposed to COVID-19, were actively infected with it, or had recovered from it provided the deeply sampled blood TCRbeta repertoires that made up the dataset. The repertoires were made available in a free public database intended to serve as a resource for research on the immune response to SARS-CoV-2. The samples were drawn from the first 160 participants of the ongoing ImmuneRACE study and from roughly 1,300 subjects provided by 6 global collaborators. The sample metadata nearly always contained a de-identified subject ID, COVID-19 status, age in years and sex. HLA class I and class II types, where available, came from metadata supplied by the sample provider rather than from assay-based typing.

Via the germline V gene, CDR1 is KGHSH and CDR2 LQKENI. Clipping removes 2 bases from V and 4 bases from J, with 6 as the unmatched junction base count. The CDR3 holds 15 amino acids from the cysteine to the phenylalanine. Only the CDR3 DNA stays, 45 bases, in frame from base 1. General study outcomes and caveats: Clinical and demographic metadata were provided uncurated, with the amount varying by source and participant.

One collaborating source in Seattle enrolled patients while the patients were actively infected and followed the patients over time throughout the course of disease. Collaborating institutions collected whole blood in K2EDTA tubes following their own protocols. Collaborator samples were shipped for TCRbeta analysis as frozen whole blood, isolated PBMCs, or DNA extracted from either sample type. TCRbeta CDR3 regions were amplified from genomic DNA by means of the immunoSEQ Assay, a bias-controlled multiplex PCR. For the original study's pipeline: The number of nucleated cells in each sample was estimated by amplification of reference gene primers within the assay. To quantify the absolute abundance of each unique TCRbeta CDR3 rearrangement, sequence reads were collapsed and filtered. Productive Simpson clonality was computed per sample as the square root of Simpson's diversity index over productive rearrangements. What TCRdb holds here is the immuneACCESS table cut down to in-frame rearrangements. Part of the clones is not present; checked against another copy, under half of the missing clones reflect an unresolved V gene, and the others are unexplained. The DNA gave D and trimming, while V, J and clone size come from that table. This sample comprises 100,000 to 150,000 clones, roughly 89% of them detected only once. The biggest ten clones account for 4.3% of the sample.

In the case of this clone: Its antigen is unknown. The input lacks base qualities; no much larger clone sits a single base away.

The specimen was peripheral blood. The sequence was obtained from a man in his 60s with COVID-19, enrolled during active disease. The chain uses TRBV18 and TRBJ1-1, with 8 bases aligning to TRBD1. The DNA sequence reads TGTGCCAGCTCACCAGGACAGGGAATGGGCACTGAAGCTTTCTTT. Its protein reads: CASSPGQGMGTEAFF.